This T cell receptor beta chain was sequenced during a study of T cell responses to AZD1222 COVID-19 vaccine. As concerns this clone: Its antigen is not known.

The V and J ends lost 2 bases and 5 bases, in that order; junction bases with no gene match: 3. CDR3 length: 15 residues. Germline V CDR1 and CDR2: MNHEY, SMNVEV (reference sequence). The repertoire was sequenced with immunoSEQ multiplex PCR; TCRdb's copy has only in-frame clones and lacks some. The sample has about 130,000 clones, over 75% seen once. Study outcomes and limitations: White British people made up most donors, females outnumbered males, and clonal diversity was possibly underestimated.

The clonotype was recovered from an adult in good health. This sample comprised peripheral blood, obtained on day 0 of AZD1222 vaccination. The chain carries TRBV27 and TRBJ2-1, with 10 bases that match TRBD2. CDR3 residues: CASSLGLAANNEQFF. CDR3 bases: TGTGCCAGCAGTTTAGGACTAGCGGCAAACAATGAGCAGTTCTTC.